The T cell receptor (beta chain) under discussion was sequenced for a study of tumor-infiltrating lymphocytes in primary liver carcinoma. Study-level results: Between tumor regions, pairs overlapped more than tumor-adjacent and tumor-blood pairs did.

Germline CDR1 SQVTM, CDR2 ANQGSEA. Trimming stripped 3 bases from V and 9 bases from J, with 6 bases between. The CDR3 contains 10 residues. Germline DNA was extracted too, while blood RNA derived from unsorted whole blood. Total RNA (roughly 530 ng) served as template for TCR beta cDNA synthesis primed by a constant-region primer. Three rounds of nested multiplex PCR with slightly modified ARM-PCR produced TCR beta libraries. With TRBV1-TRBV30 forward primers and a C-beta reverse primer, the first two PCR rounds were run for roughly 9 cycles each. In TCRdb, the multiplex PCR reads were re-called with MiXCR into one record per CDR3 protein. This sample carries over 250,000 distinct CDR3 sequences, approximately 54% of them seen once, and the ten largest clones take over 15%. Details on this clonotype: What it binds is unknown.

The clonotype was recovered from a woman aged 25 to 39 with primary liver carcinoma and hepatitis B virus infection. V usage is TRBV29-1 and J usage is TRBJ2-1; D unresolved. Sequenced sample: peripheral blood. This CDR3 reads CSVDRVEQFF. In DNA, the CDR3 is TGCAGCGTTGACCGCGTTGAGCAGTTCTTC.